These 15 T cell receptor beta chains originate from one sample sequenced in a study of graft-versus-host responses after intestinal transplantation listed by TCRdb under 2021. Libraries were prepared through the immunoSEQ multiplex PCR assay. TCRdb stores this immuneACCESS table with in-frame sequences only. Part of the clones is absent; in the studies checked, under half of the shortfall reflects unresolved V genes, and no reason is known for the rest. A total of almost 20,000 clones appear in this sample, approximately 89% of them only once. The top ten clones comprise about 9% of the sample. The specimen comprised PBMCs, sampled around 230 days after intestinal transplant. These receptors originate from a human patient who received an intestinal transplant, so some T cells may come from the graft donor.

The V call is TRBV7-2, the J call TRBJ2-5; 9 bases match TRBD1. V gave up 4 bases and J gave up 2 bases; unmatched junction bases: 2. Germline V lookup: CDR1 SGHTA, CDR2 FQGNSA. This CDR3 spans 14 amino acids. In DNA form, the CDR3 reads TGTGCCAGCAGCTCGACAGGGGGGCAAGAGACCCAGTACTTC. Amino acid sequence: CASSSTGGQETQYF.

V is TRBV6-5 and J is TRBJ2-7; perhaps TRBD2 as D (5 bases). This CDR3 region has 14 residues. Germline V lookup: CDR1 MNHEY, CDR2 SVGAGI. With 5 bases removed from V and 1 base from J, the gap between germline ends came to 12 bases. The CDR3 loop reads CASSPDWKSYEQYF. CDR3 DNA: TGTGCCAGCAGTCCGGACTGGAAATCCTACGAGCAGTACTTC.

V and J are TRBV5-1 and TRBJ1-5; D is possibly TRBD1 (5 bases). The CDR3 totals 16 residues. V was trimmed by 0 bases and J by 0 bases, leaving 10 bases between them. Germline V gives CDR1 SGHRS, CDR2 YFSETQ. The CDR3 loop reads CASSLGGGNSNQPQHF. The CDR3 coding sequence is TGCGCCAGCAGCTTGGGTGGGGGAAATAGCAATCAGCCCCAGCATTTT.

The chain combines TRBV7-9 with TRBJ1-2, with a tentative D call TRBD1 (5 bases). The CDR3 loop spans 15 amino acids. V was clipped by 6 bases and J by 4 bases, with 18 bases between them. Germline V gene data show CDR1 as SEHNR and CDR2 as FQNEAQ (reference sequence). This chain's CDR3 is CASRPTATHPYGYTF. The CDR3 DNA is TGTGCCAGCAGGCCGACAGCCACACATCCCTATGGCTACACCTTC.

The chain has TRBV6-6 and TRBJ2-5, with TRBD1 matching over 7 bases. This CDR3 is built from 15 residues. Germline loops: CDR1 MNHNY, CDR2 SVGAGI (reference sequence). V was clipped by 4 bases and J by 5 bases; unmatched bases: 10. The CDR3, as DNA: TGTGCCAGCAGTTCGACAGGGTACCCAGGGGAGACCCAGTACTTC. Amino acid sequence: CASSSTGYPGETQYF.

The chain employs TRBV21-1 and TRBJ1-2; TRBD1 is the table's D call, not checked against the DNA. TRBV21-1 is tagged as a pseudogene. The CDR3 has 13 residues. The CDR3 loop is CASRRTGFYGYTF. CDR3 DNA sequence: TGTGCCAGCAGACGGACAGGCTTCTATGGCTACACCTTC.

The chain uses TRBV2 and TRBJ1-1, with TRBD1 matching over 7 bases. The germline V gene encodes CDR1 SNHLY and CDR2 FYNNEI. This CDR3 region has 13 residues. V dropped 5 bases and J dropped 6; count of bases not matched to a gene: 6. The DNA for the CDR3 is TGTGCCAGCAGTACCACAGGGGAGCCTGAAGCTTTCTTT. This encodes CASSTTGEPEAFF.

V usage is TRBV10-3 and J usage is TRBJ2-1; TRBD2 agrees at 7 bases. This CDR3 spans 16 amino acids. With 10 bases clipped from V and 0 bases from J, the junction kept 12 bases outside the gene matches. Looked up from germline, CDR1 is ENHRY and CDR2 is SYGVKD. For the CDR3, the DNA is TGTGCCACCCAGGCCCGCGGGGGAACCTCCTACAATGAGCAGTTCTTC. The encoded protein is CATQARGGTSYNEQFF.

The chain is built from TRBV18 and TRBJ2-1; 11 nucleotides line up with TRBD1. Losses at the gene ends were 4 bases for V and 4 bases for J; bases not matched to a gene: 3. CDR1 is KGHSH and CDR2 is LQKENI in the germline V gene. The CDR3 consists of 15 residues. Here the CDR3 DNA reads TGTGCCAGCTCACGGACAGGGGGCTCATACAATGAGCAGTTCTTC. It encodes CASSRTGGSYNEQFF.

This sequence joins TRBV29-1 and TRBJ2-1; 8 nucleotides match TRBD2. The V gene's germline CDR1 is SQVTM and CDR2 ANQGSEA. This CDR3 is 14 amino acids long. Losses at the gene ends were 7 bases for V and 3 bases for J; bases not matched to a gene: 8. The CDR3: CSGAHSGVYNEQFF. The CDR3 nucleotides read TGCAGCGGCGCTCATAGCGGGGTCTACAATGAGCAGTTCTTC.

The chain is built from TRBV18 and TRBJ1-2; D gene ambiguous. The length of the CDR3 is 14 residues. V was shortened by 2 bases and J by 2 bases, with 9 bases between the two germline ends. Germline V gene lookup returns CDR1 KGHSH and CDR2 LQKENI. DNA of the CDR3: TGTGCCAGCTCACCAGGCCCCCGGAACTATGGCTACACCTTC. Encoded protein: CASSPGPRNYGYTF.

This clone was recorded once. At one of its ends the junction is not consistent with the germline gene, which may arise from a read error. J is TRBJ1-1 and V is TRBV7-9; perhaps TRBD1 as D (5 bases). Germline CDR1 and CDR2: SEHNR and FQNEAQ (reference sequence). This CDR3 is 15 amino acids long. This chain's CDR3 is CASSQGPGRNTEALF. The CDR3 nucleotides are TGTGCCAGCAGCCAAGGACCGGGGCGGAACACTGAAGCTCTCTTT.

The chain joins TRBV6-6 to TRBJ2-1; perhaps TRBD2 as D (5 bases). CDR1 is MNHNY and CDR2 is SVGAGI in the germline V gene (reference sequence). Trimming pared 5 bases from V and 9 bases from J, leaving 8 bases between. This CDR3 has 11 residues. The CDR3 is CASSGLLEQFF. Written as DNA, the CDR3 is TGTGCCAGCAGTGGACTTCTTGAGCAGTTCTTC.

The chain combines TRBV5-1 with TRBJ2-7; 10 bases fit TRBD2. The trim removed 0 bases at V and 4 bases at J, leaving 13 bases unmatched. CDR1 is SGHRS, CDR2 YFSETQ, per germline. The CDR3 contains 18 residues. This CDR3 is CASSLVVSGGPVRYEQYF. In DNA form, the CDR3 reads TGCGCCAGCAGCTTGGTGGTTAGCGGGGGGCCTGTCAGGTACGAGCAGTACTTC.

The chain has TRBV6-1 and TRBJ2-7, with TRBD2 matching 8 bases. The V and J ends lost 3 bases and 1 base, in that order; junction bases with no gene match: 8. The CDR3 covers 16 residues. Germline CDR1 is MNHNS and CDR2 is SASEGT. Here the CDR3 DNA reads TGTGCCAGCAGTGACCCGTCCATAGCGGGGTCCTACGAGCAGTACTTC. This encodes CASSDPSIAGSYEQYF.